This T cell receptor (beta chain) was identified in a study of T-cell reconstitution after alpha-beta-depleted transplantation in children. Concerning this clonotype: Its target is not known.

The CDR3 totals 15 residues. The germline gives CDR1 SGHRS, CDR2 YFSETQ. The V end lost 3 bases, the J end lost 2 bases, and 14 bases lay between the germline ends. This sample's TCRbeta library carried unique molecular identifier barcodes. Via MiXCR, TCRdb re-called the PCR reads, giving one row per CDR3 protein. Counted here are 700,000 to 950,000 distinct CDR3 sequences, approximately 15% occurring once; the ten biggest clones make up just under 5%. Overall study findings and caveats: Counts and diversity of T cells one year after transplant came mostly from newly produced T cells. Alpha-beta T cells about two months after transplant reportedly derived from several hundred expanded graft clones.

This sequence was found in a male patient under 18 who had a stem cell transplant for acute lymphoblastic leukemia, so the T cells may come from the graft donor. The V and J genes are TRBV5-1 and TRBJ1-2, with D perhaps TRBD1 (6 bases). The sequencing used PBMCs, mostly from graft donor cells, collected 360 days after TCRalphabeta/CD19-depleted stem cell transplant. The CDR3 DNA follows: TGCGCCAGCAGCTCGGTGATTACAGGGAACTATGGCTACACCTTC. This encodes CASSSVITGNYGYTF.